Listed below are T cell receptor beta chains from one sample, sequenced in a study of metastatic and nonmetastatic thyroid tumors. TCRdb reprocessed the PCR reads using MiXCR. Here the sample spans 10,000 to 15,000 clones, approximately 29% being singletons. The sequencing sample was made of tumor tissue. The receptors originated from a female donor with papillary thyroid cancer or a benign thyroid nodule (not recorded which). Some clones in this sample may be carry-over from other donors' samples. CDR3s include the opening cysteine and the closing phenylalanine or tryptophan. The order of the fields is clone size, V gene, D gene, J gene, CDR3 protein, CDR3 DNA. A D gene is named only where the DNA matches it firmly. Some rows have no size entry. The others give once, few or many, or a class for an expanded clone.

medium-sized,TRBV5-1,.,TRBJ1-4,CASSSGATNEKLFF,TGCGCCAGCAGCTCGGGGGCAACTAATGAAAAACTGTTTTTT
few,TRBV2,.,TRBJ2-3,CASSKRGCVDTQYF,TGTGCCAGCAGTAAGCGTGGCTGCGTAGATACGCAGTATTTT
few,TRBV19,.,TRBJ1-3,CASSFSGLGNTIYF,TGTGCCAGTAGTTTCTCAGGGCTTGGAAACACCATATATTTT
.,TRBV25-1,.,TRBJ1-2,CASNGDTLYGYTF,TGTGCCAGCAACGGGGACACCCTCTATGGCTACACCTTC
many,TRBV11-2,.,TRBJ2-2,CASSHNTGELFF,TGTGCCAGCAGCCACAACACCGGGGAGCTGTTTTTT
.,TRBV6-5,.,TRBJ2-7,CASSYMRGQQYF,TGTGCCAGCAGTTACATGCGAGGACAGCAGTACTTC
few,TRBV27,.,TRBJ1-1,CASSETFGTEAFF,TGTGCCAGCAGTGAAACATTCGGCACTGAAGCTTTCTTT
.,TRBV3-1,.,TRBJ1-2,CASSSVDNYSYTF,TGTGCCAGCAGCTCGGTAGATAACTATAGCTACACCTTC
.,TRBV20-1,.,TRBJ1-1,CSARDPGGEHDTEAFF,TGCAGTGCTAGAGACCCAGGAGGGGAGCACGACACTGAAGCTTTCTTT
.,TRBV20-1,.,TRBJ2-1,CSASPGTPYGNEQFF,TGCAGTGCTAGTCCCGGGACTCCCTACGGCAATGAGCAGTTCTTC
.,TRBV18,TRBD1,TRBJ1-6,CASSPPETGGTPLHF,TGTGCCAGCTCACCTCCGGAGACAGGGGGTACGCCCCTCCACTTT
.,TRBV5-1,TRBD2,TRBJ2-7,CASSSTSGRNEQYF,TGCGCCAGCAGCTCCACTAGCGGGAGGAACGAGCAGTACTTC
few,TRBV12-3/TRBV12-4,.,TRBJ1-4,CASSESTNEKLCF,TGTGCCAGCTCCGAATCAACTAATGAAAAACTGTGTTTT
.,TRBV12-5,.,TRBJ2-2,CASGLVWDASNTGELFF,TGTGCTAGTGGTTTGGTATGGGACGCCTCAAACACCGGGGAGCTGTTTTTC
few,TRBV27,TRBD1,TRBJ2-7,CASSPGTGTSSYEQYF,TGTGCCAGCAGTCCCGGGACAGGTACGAGCTCCTACGAGCAGTACTTC
medium-sized,TRBV6-1,TRBD1,TRBJ2-5,CASSPLRTGQETQYF,TGTGCCAGCAGCCCCCTCAGGACAGGGCAAGAGACCCAGTACTTC
many,TRBV14,.,TRBJ1-1,CASSQELYREAFF,TGTGCCAGCAGCCAAGAGCTATACAGGGAAGCTTTCTTT
medium-sized,TRBV24-1,TRBD2,TRBJ2-2,CATRGGRGTGELFF,TGTGCCACGCGAGGAGGGAGGGGCACCGGGGAGCTGTTTTTT
medium-sized,TRBV20-1,.,TRBJ2-1,CSARDRKQWNEQFF,TGCAGTGCTAGAGATCGTAAGCAGTGGAATGAGCAGTTCTTC
.,TRBV27,.,TRBJ2-1,CASSSSGLAGGGNNEQFF,.
.,TRBV6-1,.,TRBJ1-2,CASSERSAVDGYTF,TGTGCCAGCAGTGAAAGGAGTGCAGTGGATGGCTACACCTTC
.,TRBV7-2,TRBD2,TRBJ2-7,CASSLASGRPLRAEQYF,TGTGCCAGCAGCTTAGCTAGCGGGAGGCCCTTGCGGGCCGAGCAGTACTTC
.,TRBV7-6,.,TRBJ2-7,CASSLWGPDSLVVQYF,TGTGCCAGCAGCTTATGGGGGCCGGATTCCCTCGTTGTGCAGTACTTC
.,TRBV6-1,.,TRBJ1-2,CASSLEARYSYGYTF,TGTGCCAGCAGTCTAGAAGCACGATACAGCTATGGCTACACCTTC
many,TRBV2,.,TRBJ2-5,CASREQETQYF,TGTGCCAGCAGGGAGCAAGAGACCCAGTACTTC
.,TRBV5-1,.,TRBJ2-2,CAVRVTVNTGELFF,TGCGCCGTACGAGTGACGGTCAACACCGGGGAGCTGTTTTTT
medium-sized,TRBV30,TRBD1,TRBJ2-3,CAATRQGRPDTQYF,TGTGCCGCGACTCGACAGGGAAGGCCAGATACGCAGTATTTT
.,TRBV6-1,.,TRBJ2-7,CASRRGSYEQYF,TGTGCCAGCCGCAGGGGCTCCTACGAGCAGTACTTC
.,TRBV6-1,.,TRBJ2-1,CASSARAEPNEQFF,TGTGCCAGCAGTGCTAGGGCAGAGCCCAATGAGCAGTTCTTC
.,TRBV20-1,TRBD1,TRBJ2-7,CSARDRRTTGEYEQYF,TGCAGTGCTAGAGATCGAAGAACCACAGGGGAATACGAGCAGTACTTC
few,TRBV6-4,.,TRBJ2-2,CASSVQENGELFF,TGTGCCAGCAGTGTTCAGGAAAACGGGGAGCTGTTTTTT
.,TRBV6-1,.,TRBJ2-1,CASTTGTLHVNEQFF,TGTGCCAGCACCACCGGGACTCTGCATGTCAATGAGCAGTTCTTC
few,TRBV6-1,.,TRBJ2-7,CASNQDPGPYEQYF,TGTGCCAGCAATCAAGATCCGGGACCCTACGAGCAGTACTTC
medium-sized,TRBV11-2,TRBD1,TRBJ2-7,CASSLGRRQGTYEQYF,TGTGCCAGCAGCTTAGGAAGGCGACAGGGCACTTACGAGCAGTACTTC
many,TRBV4-1,TRBD1,TRBJ2-3,CASSQARGHTDTQYF,TGCGCCAGCAGCCAAGCCAGGGGGCACACAGATACGCAGTATTTT
many,TRBV29-1,.,TRBJ2-3,CSVGSVAPDTQYF,TGCAGCGTTGGCTCCGTAGCCCCAGATACGCAGTATTTT
.,TRBV29-1,TRBD2,TRBJ2-5,CSARTSLQETQYF,TGCAGCGCTCGGACTAGCCTCCAGGAGACCCAGTACTTC
.,TRBV27,.,TRBJ1-5,CASADTMLQPHHF,TGTGCCAGCGCTGACACCATGCTTCAGCCCCACCATTTT
medium-sized,TRBV7-9,.,TRBJ2-7,CASSFGQPAYEQYF,TGTGCCAGCAGCTTCGGACAGCCCGCCTACGAGCAGTACTTC
.,TRBV27,.,TRBJ2-2,CASSLPDFLTGELFF,TGTGCCAGCAGTTTACCAGACTTCCTCACCGGGGAGCTGTTTTTT
.,TRBV19,.,TRBJ2-4,CASTSLDIQYF,TGTGCCAGTACCTCCCTTGACATTCAGTACTTC
medium-sized,TRBV29-1,TRBD1,TRBJ2-3,CSARGGTGWTDTQYF,TGCAGCGCCAGAGGGGGGACAGGGTGGACAGATACGCAGTATTTT